This TCR beta chain stems from a study of blood T cell repertoires in COVID-19. Study-wide background: Both acute and convalescent COVID-19 samples were obtained from the United States, Italy and Spain. From T cells, B-cell-depleted T cells, or PBMCs came the material, which was cDNA or gDNA.

Original data processing: From reference gene primer amplification, estimates of nucleated cell counts were derived. Measured with immunoSEQ multiplex PCR; TCRdb has only the in-frame clones, and not every one. The V and J calls and clone size are taken from that table; D and trimming were inferred from the DNA. The profile covers 99,000 or so clones, with roughly four fifths appearing a single time and about 5% taken by the ten largest. The CDR3 runs to 14 residues. The germline gives CDR1 SQVTM, CDR2 ANQGSEA. Losses at the gene ends were 7 bases for V and 7 bases for J; bases not matched to a gene: 8.

The TCR comes from a man in his sixties with acute or convalescent COVID-19. The source material was peripheral blood. The chain joins TRBV29-1 to TRBJ2-1; 12 bases line up with TRBD2. CDR3 in amino acids: CSETRLAGVNEQFF. In DNA, the CDR3 is TGCAGCGAAACGAGACTAGCGGGAGTTAATGAGCAGTTCTTC.